This T cell receptor (beta chain) appears in the sequencing data of a study of blood T cell repertoires in COVID-19. About the research overall: Acute and convalescent COVID-19 specimens originated in the United States, Italy and Spain.

Here immunoSEQ multiplex PCR was the method, and the copy in TCRdb shows in-frame clones only, minus some. This table holds about 160,000 clones, about 82% found once. CDR3 length equals 18 residues. J was trimmed by 2 bases and V by 1 base; bases with no gene match: 10. The V gene's germline CDR1 is SGHVS and CDR2 FQNEAQ. The sample comprised peripheral blood. The source of this sequence is a man aged 45-65 years with active or convalescent COVID-19. The V call is TRBV7-8, the J call TRBJ2-5; 10 positions agree with TRBD2. CDR3 sequence: CASSLVVVASGGQETQYF. CDR3 sequence (DNA): TGTGCCAGCAGCTTAGTCGTTGTGGCTAGCGGGGGTCAAGAGACCCAGTACTTC. Drawing the rest from reference TRBV7-8 and TRBJ2-5, the complete variable domain is GAGVSQSPRYKVAKRGQDVALRCDPISGHVSLFWYQQALGQGPEFLTYFQNEAQLDKSGLPSDRFFAERPEGSVSTLKIQRTQQEDSAVYLCASSLVVVASGGQETQYFGPGTRLLVL.